The clone carrying this TCR beta chain occurred many times. The data were taken from a study of kidney transplant recipient with SARS-CoV-2 infection. MiXCR, run by TCRdb on the reads, gives a single entry per CDR3 protein. The repertoire has 200,000 to 300,000 distinct CDR3 sequences, about 28% of them found once; the top ten carry roughly 7%. With 4 bases removed from V and 2 bases from J, the gap between germline ends came to 18 bases. CDR1 and CDR2 (germline): SGHNT, YYREEE (reference sequence). This CDR3 is 17 amino acids long. This specimen was a blood sample, taken at baseline and between days 110 and 120 from a kidney transplant recipient. V usage is TRBV5-4 and J usage is TRBJ1-4; D is perhaps TRBD1 (6 bases). The clonotype was recovered from a young adult male patient who had COVID-19 and was a kidney transplant recipient. Some T cells may be the graft donor's. The CDR3 is CASSPGGGEVTNEKLFF. The CDR3 DNA is TGTGCCAGCAGCCCTGGGGGGGGCGAGGTTACTAATGAAAAACTGTTTTTT.